The 2 T cell receptor beta chains in this list originate from one sample, sequenced in a study of blood T cell repertoires in COVID-19. The assay was immunoSEQ multiplex PCR, and TCRdb's table has in-frame clones only and misses some. The sample lists about 15,000 clones; around nine tenths were seen once. Input material: peripheral blood. These receptors were taken from a man in his fifties or sixties with acute or convalescent COVID-19.

The gene calls are TRBV27 and TRBJ2-7; perhaps TRBD1 as D (5 bases). This CDR3 contains 13 residues. Deletions cut 2 bases from V and 2 bases from J, with 7 bases between. Germline CDR1 MNHEY, CDR2 SMNVEV (reference sequence). CDR3 loop: CASSLDRTYEQYF. The CDR3 nucleotides are TGTGCCAGCAGTTTAGACAGAACCTACGAGCAGTACTTC.

This clone appeared a few times. The chain is built from TRBV6-1 and TRBJ1-5; D is unclear. The V and J ends lost 2 bases and 4 bases respectively, with 6 bases between them. The CDR3 has 13 residues. Germline V gene data show CDR1 as MNHNS and CDR2 as SASEGT. The CDR3 here is CASSEIENQPQHF. Here the CDR3 DNA reads TGTGCCAGCAGTGAAATTGAGAATCAGCCCCAGCATTTT.